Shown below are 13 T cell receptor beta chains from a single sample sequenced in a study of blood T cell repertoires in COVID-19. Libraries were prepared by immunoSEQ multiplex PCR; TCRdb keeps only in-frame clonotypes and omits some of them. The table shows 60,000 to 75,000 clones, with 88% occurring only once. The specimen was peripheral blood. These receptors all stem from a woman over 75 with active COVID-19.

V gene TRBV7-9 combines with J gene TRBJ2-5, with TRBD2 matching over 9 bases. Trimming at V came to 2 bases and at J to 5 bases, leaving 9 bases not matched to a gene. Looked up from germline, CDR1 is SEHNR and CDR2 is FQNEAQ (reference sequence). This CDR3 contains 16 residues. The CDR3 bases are TGTGCCAGCAGCTTAATCGCGGGAGGGGGAAGCGAGACCCAGTACTTC. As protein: CASSLIAGGGSETQYF. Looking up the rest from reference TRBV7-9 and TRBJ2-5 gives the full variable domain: DTGVSQNPRHKITKRGQNVTFRCDPISEHNRLYWYRQTLGQGPEFLTYFQNEAQLEKSRLLSDRFSAERPKGSFSTLEIQRTEQGDSAMYLCASSLIAGGGSETQYFGPGTRLLVL.

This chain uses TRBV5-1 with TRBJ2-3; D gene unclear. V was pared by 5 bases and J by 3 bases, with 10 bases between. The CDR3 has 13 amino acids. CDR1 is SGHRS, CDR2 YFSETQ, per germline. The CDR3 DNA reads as TGCGCCAGCAGAGTCCCCAGAACAGATACGCAGTATTTT. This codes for CASRVPRTDTQYF.

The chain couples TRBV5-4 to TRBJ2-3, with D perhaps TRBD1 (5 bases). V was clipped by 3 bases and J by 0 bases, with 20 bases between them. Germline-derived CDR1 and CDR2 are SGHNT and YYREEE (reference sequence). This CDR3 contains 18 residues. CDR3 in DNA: TGTGCCAGCAGCTCCGACAGTATCCGAATTCCTAGCACAGATACGCAGTATTTT. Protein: CASSSDSIRIPSTDTQYF. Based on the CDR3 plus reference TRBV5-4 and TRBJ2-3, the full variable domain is ETGVTQSPTHLIKTRGQQVTLRCSSQSGHNTVSWYQQALGQGPQFIFQYYREEENGRGNFPPRFSGLQFPNYSSELNVNALELDDSALYLCASSSDSIRIPSTDTQYFGPGTRLTVL.

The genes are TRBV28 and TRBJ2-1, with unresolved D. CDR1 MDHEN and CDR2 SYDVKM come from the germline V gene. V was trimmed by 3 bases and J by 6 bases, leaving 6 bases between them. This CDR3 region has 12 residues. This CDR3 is CASSLASNEQFF. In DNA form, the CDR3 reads TGTGCCAGCAGTTTGGCTAGCAATGAGCAGTTCTTC.

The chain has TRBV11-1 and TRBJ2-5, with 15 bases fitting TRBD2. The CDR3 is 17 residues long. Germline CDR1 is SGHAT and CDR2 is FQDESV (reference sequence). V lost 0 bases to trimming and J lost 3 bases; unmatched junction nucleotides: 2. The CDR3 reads CASSLAGTSGGKETQYF. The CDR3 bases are TGTGCCAGCAGCTTAGCGGGGACTAGCGGGGGGAAAGAGACCCAGTACTTC. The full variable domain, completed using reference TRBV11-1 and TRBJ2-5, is EAEVAQSPRYKITEKSQAVAFWCDPISGHATLYWYRQILGQGPELLVQFQDESVVDDSQLPKDRFSAERLKGVDSTLKIQPAELGDSAMYLCASSLAGTSGGKETQYFGPGTRLLVL.

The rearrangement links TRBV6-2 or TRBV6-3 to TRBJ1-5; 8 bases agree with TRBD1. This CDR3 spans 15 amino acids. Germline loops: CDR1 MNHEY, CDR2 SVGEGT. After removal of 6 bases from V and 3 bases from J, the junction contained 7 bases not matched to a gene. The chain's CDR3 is CASSPRTGYNQPQHF. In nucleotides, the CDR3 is TGTGCCAGCAGCCCCAGGACAGGGTACAATCAGCCCCAGCATTTT.

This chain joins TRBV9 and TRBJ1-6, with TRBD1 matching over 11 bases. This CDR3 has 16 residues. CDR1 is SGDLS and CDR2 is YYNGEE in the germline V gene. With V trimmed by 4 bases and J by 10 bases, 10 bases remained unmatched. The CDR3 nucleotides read TGTGCCAGCAGCAAAACGGGACAGGGGGAGTTGTCACCCCTCCACTTT. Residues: CASSKTGQGELSPLHF.

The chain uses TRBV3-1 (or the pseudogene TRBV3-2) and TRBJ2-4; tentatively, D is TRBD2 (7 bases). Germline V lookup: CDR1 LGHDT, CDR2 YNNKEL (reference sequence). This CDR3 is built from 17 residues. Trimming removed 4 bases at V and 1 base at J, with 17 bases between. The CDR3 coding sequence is TGTGCCAGCAGCCCCCAGGGGAGGGGACGGGCCAAAAACATTCAGTACTTC. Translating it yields CASSPQGRGRAKNIQYF.

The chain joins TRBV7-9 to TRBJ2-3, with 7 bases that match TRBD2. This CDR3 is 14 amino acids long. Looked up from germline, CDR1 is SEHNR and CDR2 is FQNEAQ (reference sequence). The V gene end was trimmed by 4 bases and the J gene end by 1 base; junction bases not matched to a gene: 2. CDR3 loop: CASSSSGGTDTQYF. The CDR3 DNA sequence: TGTGCCAGCAGCTCTAGCGGAGGCACAGATACGCAGTATTTT.

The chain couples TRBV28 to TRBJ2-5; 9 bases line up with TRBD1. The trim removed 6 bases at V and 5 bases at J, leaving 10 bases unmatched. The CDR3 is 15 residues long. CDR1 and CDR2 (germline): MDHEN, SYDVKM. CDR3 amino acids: CASSPGQGLGETQYF. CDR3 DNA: TGTGCCAGCAGCCCGGGACAGGGCCTTGGGGAGACCCAGTACTTC.

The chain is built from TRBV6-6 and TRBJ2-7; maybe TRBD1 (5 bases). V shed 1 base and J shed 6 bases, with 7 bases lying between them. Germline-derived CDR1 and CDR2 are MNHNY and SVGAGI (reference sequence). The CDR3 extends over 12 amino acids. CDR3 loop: CASSYFQGEQYF. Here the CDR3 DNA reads TGTGCCAGCAGTTACTTCCAGGGCGAGCAGTACTTC.

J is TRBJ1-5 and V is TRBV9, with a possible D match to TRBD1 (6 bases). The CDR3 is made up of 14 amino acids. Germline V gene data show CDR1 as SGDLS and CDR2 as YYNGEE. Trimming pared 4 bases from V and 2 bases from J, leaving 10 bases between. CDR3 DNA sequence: TGTGCCAGCAGCTCCGCAGGGGGCAATCAGCCCCAGCATTTT. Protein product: CASSSAGGNQPQHF.

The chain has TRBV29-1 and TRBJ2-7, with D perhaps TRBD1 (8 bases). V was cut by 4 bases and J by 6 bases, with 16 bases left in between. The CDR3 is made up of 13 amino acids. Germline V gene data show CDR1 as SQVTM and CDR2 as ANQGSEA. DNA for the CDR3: TGCAGCGTTGCACTACAGGGGGGGGGCGAGCAGTACTTC. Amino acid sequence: CSVALQGGGEQYF.